The 8 T cell receptor beta chains presented below share a single source sample, sequenced in a study of OX40 agonist ivuxolimab in advanced cancers. The data were produced by immunoSEQ multiplex PCR, yet TCRdb's version contains in-frame clones alone and is incomplete. Of tens of thousands of clones listed, roughly 87% are singletons. The sequences come from CD4+ or CD8+ T cells sorted from blood, collected in a trial of the OX40 agonist ivuxolimab. The receptor set was obtained from an adult with an advanced solid tumor such as melanoma, head and neck, liver or kidney cancer.

The chain is built from TRBV28 and TRBJ1-1; no reliable D call. The V end was cut by 1 base, the J end by 2 bases, with 8 bases between. Germline loops: CDR1 MDHEN, CDR2 SYDVKM. There are 14 residues in the CDR3. The chain's CDR3 is CASSLSSSNTEAFF. In nucleotides, the CDR3 is TGTGCCAGCAGTTTATCGTCCAGTAACACTGAAGCTTTCTTT. Based on the CDR3 plus reference TRBV28 and TRBJ1-1, the full variable domain is DVKVTQSSRYLVKRTGEKVFLECVQDMDHENMFWYRQDPGLGLRLIYFSYDVKMKEKGDIPEGYSVSREKKERFSLILESASTNQTSMYLCASSLSSSNTEAFFGQGTRLTVV.

The CDR3 spells CASSLRVGVSGGYEQFF. DNA for the CDR3: TGTGCCAGCAGTTTAAGGGTAGGCGTGTCGGGAGGCTATGAGCAGTTCTTC. V is TRBV27 and J is TRBJ2-1, with 7 nucleotides matching TRBD2. The V gene's germline CDR1 is MNHEY and CDR2 SMNVEV (reference sequence). The CDR3 runs 17 residues. The V gene end was trimmed by 2 bases and the J gene end by 8 bases; junction bases not matched to a gene: 15.

The CDR3 here is CASRSHRGGGYNSPLHF. The CDR3 DNA sequence: TGTGCCAGCAGATCACACAGGGGCGGTGGCTATAATTCACCCCTCCACTTT. The rearrangement joins TRBV11-2 to TRBJ1-6, with 7 nucleotides matching TRBD1. Germline CDR1 and CDR2: SGHAT and FQNNGV. The CDR3 is 17 residues long. Trimming removed 6 bases from V and 3 bases from J; junction bases left unmatched: 11. The full variable domain, its missing parts supplied by reference TRBV11-2 and TRBJ1-6, is EAGVAQSPRYKIIEKRQSVAFWCNPISGHATLYWYQQILGQGPKLLIQFQNNGVVDDSQLPKDRFSAERLKGVDSTLKIQPAKLEDSAVYLCASRSHRGGGYNSPLHFGNGTRLTVT.

The genes are TRBV7-6 and TRBJ2-2; possibly TRBD1 for D (6 bases). CDR1 and CDR2 from the germline V gene are SGHVS and FNYEAQ. The CDR3 length is 15 residues. V shed 3 bases and J shed 0 bases, with 8 bases lying between them. Written as DNA, the CDR3 is TGTGCCAGCAGCTTGGGGACACCGAACACCGGGGAGCTGTTTTTT. Translation gives CASSLGTPNTGELFF.

This chain connects TRBV11-1 to TRBJ1-2, with unresolved D. The CDR3 consists of 13 residues. Germline CDR1 is SGHAT and CDR2 is FQDESV (reference sequence). The germline V and J ends were trimmed by 2 bases and 3 bases, with 7 bases remaining between them. The CDR3 loop reads CASSLPLDYGYTF. In nucleotides, the CDR3 is TGTGCCAGCAGCTTACCGCTAGACTATGGCTACACCTTC. Together with reference TRBV11-1 and TRBJ1-2, the CDR3 gives the full variable domain: EAEVAQSPRYKITEKSQAVAFWCDPISGHATLYWYRQILGQGPELLVQFQDESVVDDSQLPKDRFSAERLKGVDSTLKIQPAELGDSAMYLCASSLPLDYGYTFGSGTRLTVV.

The rearrangement joins TRBV6-6 to TRBJ2-1, with D hard to call. The CDR3 is made up of 11 amino acids. The ends were cut back, 2 bases at V and 13 bases at J, with 9 bases in the middle. Germline-derived CDR1 and CDR2 are MNHNY and SVGAGI (reference sequence). The CDR3 loop is CASSYVGFQFF. Written as DNA, the CDR3 is TGTGCCAGCAGTTACGTGGGATTTCAGTTCTTC.

The chain recombines TRBV6-4 with TRBJ2-1, with 8 bases lining up with TRBD2. Germline values: CDR1 MRHNA, CDR2 SNTAGT. V lost 5 bases to trimming and J lost 0 bases; unmatched junction nucleotides: 12. The length of the CDR3 is 18 residues. CDR3 sequence: CASSMNSGMISSYNEQFF. CDR3 nucleotides: TGTGCCAGCAGTATGAATAGCGGGATGATAAGCTCCTACAATGAGCAGTTCTTC.

This chain connects TRBV6-1 to TRBJ2-5; 9 bases line up with TRBD1. This CDR3 has 14 residues. Germline CDR1 and CDR2: MNHNS and SASEGT. Trimming cost V 7 bases and J 3 bases; bases outside gene matches: 6. The CDR3: CASTRDRVKETQYF. CDR3 bases: TGTGCCAGCACGAGGGACAGGGTGAAAGAGACCCAGTACTTC.